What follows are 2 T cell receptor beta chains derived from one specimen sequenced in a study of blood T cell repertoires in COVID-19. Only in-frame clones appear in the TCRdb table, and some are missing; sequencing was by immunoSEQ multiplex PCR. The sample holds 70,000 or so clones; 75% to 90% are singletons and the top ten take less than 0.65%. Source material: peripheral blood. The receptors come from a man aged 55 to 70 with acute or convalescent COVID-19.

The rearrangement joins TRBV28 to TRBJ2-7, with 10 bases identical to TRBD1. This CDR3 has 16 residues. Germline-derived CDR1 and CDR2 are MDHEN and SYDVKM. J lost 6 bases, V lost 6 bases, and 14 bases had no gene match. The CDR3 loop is CASSSPRGQGRGEQYF. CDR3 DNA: TGTGCCAGCAGCTCCCCCCGGGGACAGGGGAGGGGCGAGCAGTACTTC.

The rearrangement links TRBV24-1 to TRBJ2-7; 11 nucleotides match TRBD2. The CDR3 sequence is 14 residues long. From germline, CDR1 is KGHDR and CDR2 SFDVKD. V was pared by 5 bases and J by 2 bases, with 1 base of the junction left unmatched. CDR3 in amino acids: CATSASGGPYEQYF. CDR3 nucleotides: TGTGCCACCAGTGCTAGCGGGGGGCCCTACGAGCAGTACTTC.